This T cell receptor beta chain stems from a study of blood T cells in healthy people across ages. A second roughly 6 to 12 cycle PCR used barcoded and J-beta primers. Every single cDNA molecule received a tag from a template-switch adaptor with 12 random nucleotides. MiXCR, run by TCRdb on the 5' RACE reads, gives a single entry per CDR3 protein. The sample carries 800,000 or so distinct CDR3 sequences, around a quarter recorded once. Germline assignment: CDR1 LNHDA and CDR2 SQIVND (reference sequence). The CDR3 sequence is 15 residues long. This sample also belongs to another study, concerning T cells of mothers and their children. That paper notes: Related mother-child pairs showed slightly, non-significantly higher overlap than unrelated pairs.

The receptor was isolated from a boy under 18 in good health. The V and J genes are TRBV19 and TRBJ2-5, with TRBD2 matching over 12 bases. The end of the DNA fits TRBJ2-1 better, so the J call may be wrong. The specimen sequenced was blood. The chain's CDR3 is CASTSGTSGYNEQFF. The CDR3 bases are TGTGCCAGTACCTCCGGGACTAGCGGGTACAATGAGCAGTTCTTC.